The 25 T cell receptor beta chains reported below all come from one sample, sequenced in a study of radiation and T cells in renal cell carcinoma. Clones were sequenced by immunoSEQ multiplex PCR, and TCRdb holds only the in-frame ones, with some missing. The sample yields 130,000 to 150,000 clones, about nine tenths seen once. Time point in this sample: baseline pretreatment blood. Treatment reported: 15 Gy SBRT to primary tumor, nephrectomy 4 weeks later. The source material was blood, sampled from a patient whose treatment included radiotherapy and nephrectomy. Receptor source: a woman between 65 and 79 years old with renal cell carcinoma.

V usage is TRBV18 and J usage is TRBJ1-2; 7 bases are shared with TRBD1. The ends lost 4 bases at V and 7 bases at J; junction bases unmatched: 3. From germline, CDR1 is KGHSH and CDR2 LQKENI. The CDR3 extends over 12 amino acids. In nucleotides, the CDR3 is TGTGCCAGCTCACGGACAGGCGGTGGCTACACCTTC. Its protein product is CASSRTGGGYTF.

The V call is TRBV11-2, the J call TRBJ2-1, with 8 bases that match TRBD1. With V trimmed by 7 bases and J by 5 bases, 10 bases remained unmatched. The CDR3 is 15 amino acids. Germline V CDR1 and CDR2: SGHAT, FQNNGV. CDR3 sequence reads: CASTQTGGFDNEQFF. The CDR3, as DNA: TGTGCCAGCACTCAAACAGGGGGTTTCGACAATGAGCAGTTCTTC.

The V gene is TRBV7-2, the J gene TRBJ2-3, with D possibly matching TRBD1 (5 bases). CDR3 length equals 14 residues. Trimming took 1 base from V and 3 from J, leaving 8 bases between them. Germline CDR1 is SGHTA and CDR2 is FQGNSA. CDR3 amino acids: CASSLEGRTDTQYF. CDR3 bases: TGTGCCAGCAGCTTAGAGGGGCGTACAGATACGCAGTATTTT. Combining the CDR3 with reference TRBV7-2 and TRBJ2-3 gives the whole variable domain GAGVSQSPSNKVTEKGKDVELRCDPISGHTALYWYRQSLGQGLEFLIYFQGNSAPDKSGLPSDRFSAERTGGSVSTLTIQRTQQEDSAVYLCASSLEGRTDTQYFGPGTRLTVL.

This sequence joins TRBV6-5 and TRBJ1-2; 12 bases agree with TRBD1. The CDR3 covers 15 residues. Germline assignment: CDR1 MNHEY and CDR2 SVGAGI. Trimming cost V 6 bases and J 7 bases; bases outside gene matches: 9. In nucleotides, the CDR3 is TGTGCCAGCAGGGGACAGGGACAGGGGGCTGGTGGCTACACCTTC. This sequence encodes CASRGQGQGAGGYTF.

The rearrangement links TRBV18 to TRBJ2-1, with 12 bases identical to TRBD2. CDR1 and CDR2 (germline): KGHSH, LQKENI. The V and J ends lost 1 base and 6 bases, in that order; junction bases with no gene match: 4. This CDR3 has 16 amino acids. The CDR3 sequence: CASSPRLAGGLNEQFF. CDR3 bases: TGTGCCAGCTCACCACGGCTAGCGGGGGGGCTCAATGAGCAGTTCTTC.

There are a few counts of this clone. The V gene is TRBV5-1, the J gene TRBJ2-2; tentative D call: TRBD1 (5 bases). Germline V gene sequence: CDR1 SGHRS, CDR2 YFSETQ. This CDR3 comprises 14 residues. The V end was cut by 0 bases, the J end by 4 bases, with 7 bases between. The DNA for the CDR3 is TGCGCCAGCAGCTTGGGACAGATCACCGGGGAGCTGTTTTTT. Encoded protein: CASSLGQITGELFF.

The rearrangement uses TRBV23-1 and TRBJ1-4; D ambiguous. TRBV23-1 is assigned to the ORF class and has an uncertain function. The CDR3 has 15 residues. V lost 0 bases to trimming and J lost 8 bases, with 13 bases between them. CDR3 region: CASSQSLRVGEKLFF. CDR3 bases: TGCGCCAGCAGTCAATCTCTGAGGGTTGGAGAAAAACTGTTTTTT.

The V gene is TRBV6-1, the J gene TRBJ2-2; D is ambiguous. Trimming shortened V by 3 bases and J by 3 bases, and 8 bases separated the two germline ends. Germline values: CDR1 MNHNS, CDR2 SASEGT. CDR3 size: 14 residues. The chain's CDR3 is CASSDQTYTGELFF. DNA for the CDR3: TGTGCCAGCAGTGACCAAACCTACACCGGGGAGCTGTTTTTT.

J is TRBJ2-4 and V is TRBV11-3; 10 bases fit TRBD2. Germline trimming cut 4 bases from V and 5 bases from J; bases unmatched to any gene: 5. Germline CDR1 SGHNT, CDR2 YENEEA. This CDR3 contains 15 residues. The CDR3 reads CASSSIAGGQNIQYF. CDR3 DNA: TGTGCCAGCAGCTCGATAGCGGGGGGACAAAACATTCAGTACTTC.

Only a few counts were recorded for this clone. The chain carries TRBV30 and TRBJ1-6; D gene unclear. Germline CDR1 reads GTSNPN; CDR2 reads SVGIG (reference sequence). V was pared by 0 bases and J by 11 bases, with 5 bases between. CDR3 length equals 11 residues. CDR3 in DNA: TGTGCCTGGAGTGTAGGTACACCCCTCCACTTT. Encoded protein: CAWSVGTPLHF.

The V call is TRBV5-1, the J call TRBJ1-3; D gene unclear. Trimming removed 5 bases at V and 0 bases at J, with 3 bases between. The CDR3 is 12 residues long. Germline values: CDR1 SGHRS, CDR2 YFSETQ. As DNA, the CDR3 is TGCGCCAGCAGGGGCTCTGGAAACACCATATATTTT. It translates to CASRGSGNTIYF.

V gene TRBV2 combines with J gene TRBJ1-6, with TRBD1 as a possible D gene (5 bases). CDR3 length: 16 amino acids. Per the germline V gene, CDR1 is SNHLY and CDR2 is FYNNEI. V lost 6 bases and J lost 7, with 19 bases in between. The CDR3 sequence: CASSGRGASGNSPLHF. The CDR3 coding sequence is TGTGCCAGCAGCGGAAGGGGAGCCAGCGGGAATTCACCCCTCCACTTT.

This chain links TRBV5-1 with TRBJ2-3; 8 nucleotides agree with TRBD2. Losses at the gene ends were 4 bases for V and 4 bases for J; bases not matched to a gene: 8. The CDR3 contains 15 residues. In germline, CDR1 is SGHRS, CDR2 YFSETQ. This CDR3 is CASSQWRGVADTQYF. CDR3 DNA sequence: TGCGCCAGCAGCCAATGGCGGGGGGTCGCAGATACGCAGTATTTT.

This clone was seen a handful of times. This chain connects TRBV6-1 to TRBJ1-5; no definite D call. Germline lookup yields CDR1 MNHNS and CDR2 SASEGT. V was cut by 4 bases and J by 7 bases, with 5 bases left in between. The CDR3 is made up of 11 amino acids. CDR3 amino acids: CASSGEQPQHF. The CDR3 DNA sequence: TGTGCCAGCAGTGGGGAACAGCCCCAGCATTTT.

The CDR3 coding sequence is TGTGCCAGCAGCCGCAACAATGAGCAGTTCTTC. Translated: CASSRNNEQFF. V and J are TRBV6-5 and TRBJ2-1; no clear D. The CDR3 is made up of 11 amino acids. Germline V gene data show CDR1 as MNHEY and CDR2 as SVGAGI. With 6 bases removed from V and 5 bases from J, the gap between germline ends came to 5 bases.

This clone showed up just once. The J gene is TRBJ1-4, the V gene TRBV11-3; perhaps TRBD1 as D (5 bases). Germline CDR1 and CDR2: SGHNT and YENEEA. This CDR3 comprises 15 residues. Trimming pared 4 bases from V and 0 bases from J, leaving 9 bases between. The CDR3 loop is CASSSTAATNEKLFF. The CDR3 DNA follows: TGTGCCAGCAGCTCGACAGCCGCAACTAATGAAAAACTGTTTTTT.

The CDR3 spells CAISVGGQNTGELFF. As DNA, the CDR3 is TGTGCCATCAGTGTCGGGGGACAGAACACCGGGGAGCTGTTTTTT. The chain joins TRBV10-3 to TRBJ2-2, with D perhaps given as TRBD1 or TRBD2 (6 bases each). Germline loops: CDR1 ENHRY, CDR2 SYGVKD. Trimming cost V 4 bases and J 1 base, with 10 bases left between them. This CDR3 has 15 amino acids.

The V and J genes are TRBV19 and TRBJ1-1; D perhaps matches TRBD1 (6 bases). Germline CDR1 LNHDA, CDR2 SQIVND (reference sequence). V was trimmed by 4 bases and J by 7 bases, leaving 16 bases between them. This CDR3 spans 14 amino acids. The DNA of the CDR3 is TGTGCCAGTAGTAGTAACCAAAAAGGGGGTGAAGCTTTCTTT. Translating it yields CASSSNQKGGEAFF.

The CDR3 region has the DNA TGTGCCAGCAGCTTGGGGGGGTCCACAGATACGCAGTATTTT. This sequence encodes CASSLGGSTDTQYF. The chain links TRBV11-3 to TRBJ2-3; 7 bases agree with TRBD2. With V trimmed by 3 bases and J by 2 bases, 2 bases remained unmatched. The CDR3 loop spans 14 amino acids. Germline V lookup: CDR1 SGHNT, CDR2 YENEEA.

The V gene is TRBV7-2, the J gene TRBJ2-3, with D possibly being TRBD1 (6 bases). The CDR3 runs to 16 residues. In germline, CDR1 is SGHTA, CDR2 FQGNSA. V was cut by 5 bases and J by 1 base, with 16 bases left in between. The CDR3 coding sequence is TGTGCCAGCAGCCCCGGGGCAGGGGTGGGCACAGATACGCAGTATTTT. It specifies CASSPGAGVGTDTQYF.

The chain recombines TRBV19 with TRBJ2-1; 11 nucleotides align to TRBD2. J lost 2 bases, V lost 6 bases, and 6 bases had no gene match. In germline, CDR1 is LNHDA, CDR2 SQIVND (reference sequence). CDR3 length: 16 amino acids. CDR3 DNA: TGTGCCAGTAGCTTCCCACTAGCGGGGGCCTACAATGAGCAGTTCTTC. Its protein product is CASSFPLAGAYNEQFF.

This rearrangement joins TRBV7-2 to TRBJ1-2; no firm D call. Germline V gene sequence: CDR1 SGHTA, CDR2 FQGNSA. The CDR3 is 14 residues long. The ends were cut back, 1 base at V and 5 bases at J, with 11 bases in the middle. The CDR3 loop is CASSLVNSEYGYTF. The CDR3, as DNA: TGTGCCAGCAGCTTAGTAAACAGCGAGTATGGCTACACCTTC.

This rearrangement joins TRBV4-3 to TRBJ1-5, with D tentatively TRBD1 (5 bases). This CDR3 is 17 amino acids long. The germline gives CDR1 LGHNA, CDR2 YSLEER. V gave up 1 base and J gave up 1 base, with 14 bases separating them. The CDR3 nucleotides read TGCGCCAGCAGCCAAGCCTGGGGGTGGGGAAGCAATCAGCCCCAGCATTTT. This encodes CASSQAWGWGSNQPQHF.

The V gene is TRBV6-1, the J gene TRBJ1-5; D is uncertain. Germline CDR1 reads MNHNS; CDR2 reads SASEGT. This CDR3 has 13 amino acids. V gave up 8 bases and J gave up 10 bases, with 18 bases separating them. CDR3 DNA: TGTGCCAGCGGATTAAGTGGTGGAGGTCCCCAGCATTTT. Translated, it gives CASGLSGGGPQHF.

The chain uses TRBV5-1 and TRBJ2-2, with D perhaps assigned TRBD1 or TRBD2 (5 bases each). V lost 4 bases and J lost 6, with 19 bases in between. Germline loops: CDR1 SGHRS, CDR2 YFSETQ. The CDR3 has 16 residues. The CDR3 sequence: CASSPGTLDYPGELFF. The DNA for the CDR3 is TGCGCCAGCAGCCCCGGGACCCTTGATTACCCCGGGGAGCTGTTTTTT.